The 32 T cell receptor beta chains below all came from one sample that was sequenced in a study of T cell responses to AZD1222 COVID-19 vaccine. Data came from immunoSEQ multiplex PCR; TCRdb stores just in-frame clones and leaves some out. The sample lists 200,000 or so clones; about nine tenths were seen once. Sequenced here: peripheral blood, sampled on day 0 of MenACWY control vaccination. The receptors derive from an adult in good health.

The chain recombines TRBV2 with TRBJ2-7; TRBD1 aligns across 11 bases. Germline V CDR1 and CDR2: SNHLY, FYNNEI. The junction had 12 bases not matched to a gene; V was cut back by 7 bases and J by 4 bases. The CDR3 spans 16 residues. Here the CDR3 reads CASIGTGGGNFYEQYF. DNA of the CDR3: TGTGCCAGCATAGGGACAGGGGGGGGCAACTTTTACGAGCAGTACTTC.

This clone was counted only a few times. The chain recombines TRBV9 with TRBJ1-4; perhaps TRBD1 as D (5 bases). Deletions cut 0 bases from V and 6 bases from J, with 9 bases between. The germline CDR1 and CDR2 sequences are SGDLS and YYNGEE. The CDR3 has 14 amino acids. The CDR3 loop is CASSVGDGDEKLFF. The CDR3 DNA reads TGTGCCAGCAGCGTAGGGGACGGAGATGAAAAACTGTTTTTT.

The chain employs TRBV2 and TRBJ2-3; 9 bases are a match to TRBD1. V shed 2 bases and J 0 bases; nucleotides not matched to a gene: 3. From germline, CDR1 is SNHLY and CDR2 FYNNEI. The CDR3 length is 16 residues. CDR3 protein: CASSEFGTGSTDTQYF. The DNA of the CDR3 is TGTGCCAGCAGTGAATTCGGGACAGGGAGCACAGATACGCAGTATTTT.

The rearrangement links TRBV30 to TRBJ2-1; 7 nucleotides align to TRBD1. Losses at the gene ends were 5 bases for V and 5 bases for J; bases not matched to a gene: 12. The germline CDR1 and CDR2 sequences are GTSNPN and SVGIG (reference sequence). The CDR3 extends over 15 amino acids. DNA for the CDR3: TGTGCCTGGGGGCAAGGACAGGCTCAAAACAATGAGCAGTTCTTC. This gives the protein CAWGQGQAQNNEQFF.

The V gene is TRBV19, the J gene TRBJ1-1; perhaps TRBD1 as D (5 bases). The CDR3 extends over 14 amino acids. Trimming pared 3 bases from V and 4 bases from J, leaving 12 bases between. Germline V lookup: CDR1 LNHDA, CDR2 SQIVND (reference sequence). CDR3 sequence (DNA): TGTGCCAGTAGTATGAGGCCAGGGAGCACTGAAGCTTTCTTT. Its protein is CASSMRPGSTEAFF.

CDR3 region: CASSENQPQHF. DNA of the CDR3: TGTGCCAGCAGTGAAAATCAGCCCCAGCATTTT. The chain couples TRBV6-1 to TRBJ1-5; no definite D call. Germline V lookup: CDR1 MNHNS, CDR2 SASEGT. The V end lost 2 bases, the J end lost 4 bases, and 0 bases lay between the germline ends. This CDR3 has 11 residues.

The rearrangement links TRBV13 to TRBJ2-7, with D possibly being TRBD2 (5 bases). This CDR3 is 15 amino acids long. V lost 3 bases to trimming and J lost 7 bases, with 19 bases between them. Germline V gives CDR1 PRHDT, CDR2 FYEKMQ (reference sequence). DNA of the CDR3: TGTGCCAGCAGCTTCGAGAGGGTAGGCTTGAGGGAGCAGTACTTC. This translates into CASSFERVGLREQYF.

The chain carries TRBV11-2 and TRBJ2-7, with 7 bases aligning to TRBD1. The CDR3 length is 13 residues. CDR1 SGHAT and CDR2 FQNNGV come from the germline V gene. V lost 5 bases, J lost 6 bases, and 7 bases stayed unmatched. The DNA for the CDR3 is TGTGCCAGCAGCCCATCACAGGGGACCGAGCAGTACTTC. Protein: CASSPSQGTEQYF.

The V call is TRBV5-5, the J call TRBJ1-5, with a tentative D call TRBD1 (6 bases). The CDR3 runs to 17 residues. CDR1 is SGHKS and CDR2 is YYEKEE in the germline V gene (reference sequence). The V end was cut by 1 base, the J end by 0 bases, with 14 bases between. The CDR3 loop reads CASSLSGQMSSNQPQHF. DNA for the CDR3: TGTGCCAGCAGCTTGTCTGGACAGATGAGTAGCAATCAGCCCCAGCATTTT.

Only one count was recorded for this clone. CDR3 sequence: CASSQLSGTQGIQYF. The CDR3 nucleotides read TGTGCCAGCAGCCAATTATCAGGGACCCAGGGCATTCAGTACTTC. V usage is TRBV3-1 (or the pseudogene TRBV3-2) and J usage is TRBJ2-4; D may match TRBD1 or TRBD2 (5 bases each). The CDR3 loop spans 15 amino acids. Germline-derived CDR1 and CDR2 are LGHDT and YNNKEL (reference sequence). Trimming stripped 2 bases from V and 9 bases from J, with 17 bases between.

V and J are TRBV5-1 and TRBJ1-3, with D possibly matching TRBD1 (6 bases). Germline V gene sequence: CDR1 SGHRS, CDR2 YFSETQ. The CDR3 has 17 amino acids. V lost 0 bases to trimming and J lost 1 base, with 14 bases between them. The CDR3 DNA reads as TGCGCCAGCAGCTTGGACGTTCCAGGGGCGTCTGGAAACACCATATATTTT. Translating gives CASSLDVPGASGNTIYF. Drawing the rest from reference TRBV5-1 and TRBJ1-3, the complete variable domain is KAGVTQTPRYLIKTRGQQVTLSCSPISGHRSVSWYQQTPGQGLQFLFEYFSETQRNKGNFPGRFSGRQFSNSRSEMNVSTLELGDSALYLCASSLDVPGASGNTIYFGEGSWLTVV.

The rearrangement joins TRBV28 to TRBJ1-2; 8 nucleotides agree with TRBD1. Germline values: CDR1 MDHEN, CDR2 SYDVKM. This CDR3 contains 16 residues. The V gene end was trimmed by 3 bases and the J gene end by 3 bases; junction bases not matched to a gene: 9. This CDR3 reads CASSLVNPGQDYGYTF. The CDR3, as DNA: TGTGCCAGCAGTTTGGTTAACCCGGGACAGGACTATGGCTACACCTTC.

V usage is TRBV18 and J usage is TRBJ2-1; TRBD1 is a possible D gene (6 bases). The CDR3 totals 12 residues. The V gene lost 2 bases and the J gene lost 8 bases, with 7 bases spanning the gap. Germline CDR1 reads KGHSH; CDR2 reads LQKENI. DNA of the CDR3: TGTGCCAGCTCACCAGGGGGCGATGAGCAGTTCTTC. Its protein is CASSPGGDEQFF.

The CDR3 DNA reads as TGTGCCAGCGGGGCAGGCAGGGGCTCCTACAATGAGCAGTTCTTC. Protein: CASGAGRGSYNEQFF. This rearrangement joins TRBV6-5 to TRBJ2-1, with D perhaps matching TRBD1 (6 bases). This CDR3 contains 15 residues. The V and J ends lost 8 bases and 0 bases respectively, with 14 bases between them. Germline CDR1 MNHEY, CDR2 SVGAGI.

V and J are TRBV7-9 and TRBJ1-5; 7 bases fit TRBD1. Germline lookup yields CDR1 SEHNR and CDR2 FQNEAQ (reference sequence). V was pared by 4 bases and J by 9 bases, with 6 bases of the junction left unmatched. CDR3 size: 13 residues. CDR3: CASSSRGGRPQHF. The CDR3 bases are TGTGCCAGCAGCTCCAGGGGGGGGAGGCCCCAGCATTTT.

CDR3 loop: CASSPHGGRRNEQFF. Here the CDR3 DNA reads TGTGCCAGCAGCCCTCACGGGGGACGCCGGAATGAGCAGTTCTTC. V and J are TRBV4-2 and TRBJ2-1, with TRBD2 as a possible D gene (6 bases). The CDR3 spans 15 residues. Trimming stripped 4 bases from V and 7 bases from J, with 17 bases between. Germline V gives CDR1 LGHNA, CDR2 YNFKEQ.

Only a few counts were recorded for this clone. The gene calls are TRBV19 and TRBJ1-2; 10 bases are a match to TRBD1. With V trimmed by 6 bases and J by 6 bases, 22 bases remained unmatched. Germline V lookup: CDR1 LNHDA, CDR2 SQIVND (reference sequence). This CDR3 contains 19 residues. The CDR3 here is CASSSPQGQGNGTGHGYTF. CDR3 nucleotide sequence: TGTGCCAGTAGCTCCCCCCAGGGACAGGGGAACGGGACTGGACATGGCTACACCTTC.

CDR3 sequence reads: CAWAWGNEQFF. The CDR3 region has the DNA TGTGCCTGGGCCTGGGGCAATGAGCAGTTCTTC. The rearrangement links TRBV30 to TRBJ2-1; D gene unclear. The CDR3 covers 11 residues. Trimming removed 5 bases from V and 6 bases from J, with 8 bases in between. The germline V gene has CDR1 GTSNPN and CDR2 SVGIG (reference sequence).

The count of this clone is one. The V and J genes are TRBV5-1 and TRBJ2-1; TRBD2 matches 7 bases. This CDR3 has 16 amino acids. Trimming cost V 4 bases and J 4 bases; bases outside gene matches: 11. CDR1 is SGHRS, CDR2 YFSETQ, per germline. For the CDR3, the DNA is TGCGCCAGCAGCCCACTTAGCGGGCCGCTTTACAATGAGCAGTTCTTC. Translating gives CASSPLSGPLYNEQFF.

The V and J genes are TRBV2 and TRBJ1-5; TRBD1 aligns across 7 bases. CDR1 is SNHLY, CDR2 FYNNEI, per germline. This CDR3 comprises 14 residues. Trimming cost V 5 bases and J 2 bases; bases outside gene matches: 3. CDR3 DNA: TGTGCCAGCAGTCAGGGGGATGGCAATCAGCCCCAGCATTTT. Protein sequence: CASSQGDGNQPQHF.

The rearrangement joins TRBV30 to TRBJ1-3; D remains ambiguous. Germline lookup yields CDR1 GTSNPN and CDR2 SVGIG (reference sequence). Trimming pared 5 bases from V and 0 bases from J, leaving 11 bases between. The CDR3 is 14 amino acids. The chain's CDR3 is CAWAGPLSGNTIYF. For the CDR3, the DNA is TGTGCCTGGGCGGGCCCTCTCTCTGGAAACACCATATATTTT.

This clone was seen only once. The J gene is TRBJ2-3, the V gene TRBV5-1; TRBD1 matches at 8 bases. The CDR3 consists of 14 residues. The V gene's germline CDR1 is SGHRS and CDR2 YFSETQ. The V and J ends lost 4 bases and 2 bases, in that order; junction bases with no gene match: 3. CDR3 DNA: TGCGCCAGCAGCCGGGACAGGTTCACAGATACGCAGTATTTT. Amino acid sequence: CASSRDRFTDTQYF.

Notes on this clone: Other DNA sequences in this sample translate to the same CDR3. V gene TRBV28 combines with J gene TRBJ2-7, with D maybe TRBD2 (5 bases). V was pared by 6 bases and J by 3 bases, with 9 bases between. The CDR3 has 12 amino acids. CDR1 is MDHEN, CDR2 SYDVKM, per germline. CDR3 nucleotides: TGTGCCAGCAGCCCAGGAGGCTACGAGCAGTACTTC. Translation gives CASSPGGYEQYF.

The chain uses TRBV11-2 and TRBJ2-6, with D tentatively TRBD1 (5 bases). The germline gives CDR1 SGHAT, CDR2 FQNNGV. The CDR3 totals 17 residues. With 2 bases removed from V and 2 bases from J, the gap between germline ends came to 13 bases. The CDR3 spells CASSLYTVGAGANVLTF. In DNA, the CDR3 is TGTGCCAGCAGCTTATACACAGTAGGGGCTGGGGCCAACGTCCTGACTTTC.

Only a few counts were recorded for this clone. CDR3 DNA: TGTGCCAGCAGCTTGGGTCTAGAGTCAGAGACCCAGTACTTC. Residues: CASSLGLESETQYF. The gene calls are TRBV7-9 and TRBJ2-5; no reliable D call. From germline, CDR1 is SEHNR and CDR2 FQNEAQ (reference sequence). This CDR3 contains 14 residues. V lost 3 bases and J lost 4, with 12 bases in between.

The chain combines TRBV19 with TRBJ1-2; no firm D call. The germline gives CDR1 LNHDA, CDR2 SQIVND (reference sequence). Trimming pared 6 bases from V and 3 bases from J, leaving 14 bases between. The CDR3 sequence is 14 residues long. DNA of the CDR3: TGTGCCAGTAGCACCCGGGTCAAGGACTATGGCTACACCTTC. Translated, it gives CASSTRVKDYGYTF.

The chain uses TRBV29-1 and TRBJ2-7; 10 positions match TRBD2. There are 13 residues in the CDR3. The V gene's germline CDR1 is SQVTM and CDR2 ANQGSEA. Trimming at V came to 4 bases and at J to 6 bases, leaving 6 bases not matched to a gene. CDR3 DNA sequence: TGCAGCGTTGGTAGTAGCGGGAGGACCGAGCAGTACTTC. It translates to CSVGSSGRTEQYF.

The chain employs TRBV6-5 and TRBJ1-5; D remains ambiguous. CDR3 length equals 14 residues. Germline V lookup: CDR1 MNHEY, CDR2 SVGAGI. V lost 2 bases and J 4 bases, leaving 9 bases between the germline ends. CDR3 nucleotide sequence: TGTGCCAGCAGTTACAATCGGCTAAATCAGCCCCAGCATTTT. This encodes CASSYNRLNQPQHF.

DNA for the CDR3: TGTGCCAGCAGTCGACTAGCGGGAGTGAGAAATGAGCAGTTCTTC. Translated: CASSRLAGVRNEQFF. This rearrangement joins TRBV2 to TRBJ2-1, with 12 bases fitting TRBD2. The length of the CDR3 is 15 residues. Germline V lookup: CDR1 SNHLY, CDR2 FYNNEI. With V trimmed by 5 bases and J by 7 bases, 6 bases remained unmatched.

The chain links TRBV9 to TRBJ2-6, with D tentatively TRBD1 (5 bases). Germline V gives CDR1 SGDLS, CDR2 YYNGEE. Trimming stripped 0 bases from V and 1 base from J, with 11 bases between. The CDR3 extends over 17 amino acids. CDR3: CASSVAGQRSGANVLTF. The CDR3 nucleotides read TGTGCCAGCAGCGTAGCAGGACAAAGGTCTGGGGCCAACGTCCTGACTTTC.

The gene calls are TRBV7-8 and TRBJ2-1, with D maybe TRBD1 (5 bases). CDR3 length: 15 residues. Looked up from germline, CDR1 is SGHVS and CDR2 is FQNEAQ. Trimming took off 3 bases at V and 0 bases at J, with 9 bases between the two ends. CDR3 nucleotides: TGTGCCAGCAGCTTCCGGCAGGGCTCCTACAATGAGCAGTTCTTC. Protein product: CASSFRQGSYNEQFF. Complete variable domain (other parts from reference TRBV7-8 and TRBJ2-1): GAGVSQSPRYKVAKRGQDVALRCDPISGHVSLFWYQQALGQGPEFLTYFQNEAQLDKSGLPSDRFFAERPEGSVSTLKIQRTQQEDSAVYLCASSFRQGSYNEQFFGPGTRLTVL.

This chain uses TRBV5-8 with TRBJ2-2; TRBD2 agrees at 10 bases. The CDR3 loop spans 16 amino acids. The V gene end was trimmed by 4 bases and the J gene end by 7 bases; junction bases not matched to a gene: 10. Germline V gene lookup returns CDR1 SGHTS and CDR2 YDEGEE. In nucleotides, the CDR3 is TGTGCCAGCAGCGGTGGGCTAGCGGGAGCTGGCGGGGAGCTGTTTTTT. Translating it yields CASSGGLAGAGGELFF.